These 27 T cell receptor beta chains came from one sample sequenced in a study of technical replicates of blood from a handful of donors. The repertoire was sequenced with immunoSEQ multiplex PCR; TCRdb's copy has only in-frame clones and lacks some. The sample comprises nearly 70,000 clones, approximately 93% of which are singletons, and around 4.5% rests with the top ten. The sequenced material came from PBMCs. The receptors originated from a human donor in good health. Some clones in this sample may be carry-over from other donors' samples.

This clone was seen only once. This rearrangement joins TRBV15 to TRBJ2-3; 11 positions match TRBD1. The ends lost 8 bases at V and 4 bases at J; junction bases unmatched: 17. The CDR3 is 18 amino acids. Per germline, CDR1 LNHNV and CDR2 YYDKDF (reference sequence). CDR3 in DNA: TGTGCCACCTCTTTTTGGACAGGGGGCGCAAATTTGGCAGATACGCAGTATTTT. It yields the protein CATSFWTGGANLADTQYF.

The chain carries TRBV25-1 and TRBJ2-2; D possibly corresponds to TRBD1 (7 bases). The CDR3 contains 16 residues. V was clipped by 3 bases and J by 5 bases, with 16 bases between them. Per germline, CDR1 MGHDK and CDR2 SYGVNS. The CDR3 DNA follows: TGTGCCAGCAGTGAGGAGGGGGCAGGGGGTACCGGGGAGCTGTTTTTT. Protein product: CASSEEGAGGTGELFF.

V usage is TRBV7-9 and J usage is TRBJ2-3; no clear D gene. The V end lost 5 bases, the J end lost 1 base, and 19 bases lay between the germline ends. Germline CDR1 and CDR2: SEHNR and FQNEAQ (reference sequence). CDR3 size: 17 residues. Here the CDR3 DNA reads TGTGCCAGCAGCCCCCTACGACTTGAGCGAGGCACAGATACGCAGTATTTT. It yields the protein CASSPLRLERGTDTQYF.

This chain links TRBV9 with TRBJ2-5; a possible D gene is TRBD1 (5 bases). CDR1 SGDLS and CDR2 YYNGEE come from the germline V gene. The V end was cut by 4 bases, the J end by 1 base, with 8 bases between. The CDR3 runs 13 residues. The CDR3 DNA sequence: TGTGCCAGCAGCAAGGGGTTCCAAGAGACCCAGTACTTC. It yields the protein CASSKGFQETQYF.

The CDR3 is CASSLSSGGSYEQYF. In DNA form, the CDR3 reads TGTGCCAGCAGTTTATCTAGCGGGGGGTCCTACGAGCAGTACTTC. The V call is TRBV6-5, the J call TRBJ2-7, with 11 positions matching TRBD2. V was pared by 4 bases and J by 1 base, with 3 bases of the junction left unmatched. The germline gives CDR1 MNHEY, CDR2 SVGAGI. The CDR3 covers 15 residues.

The chain is built from TRBV9 and TRBJ2-5, with D perhaps matching TRBD1 (5 bases). CDR1 is SGDLS, CDR2 YYNGEE, per germline. Trimming took 7 bases from V and 0 from J, leaving 10 bases between them. This CDR3 region has 13 residues. The chain's CDR3 is CASGKGYQETQYF. DNA of the CDR3: TGTGCCAGCGGGAAGGGGTACCAAGAGACCCAGTACTTC.

This clone appeared once. The V call is TRBV15, the J call TRBJ2-7, with 8 positions matching TRBD1. V lost 1 base, J lost 6 bases, and 8 bases stayed unmatched. Germline V lookup: CDR1 LNHNV, CDR2 YYDKDF (reference sequence). This CDR3 has 15 residues. CDR3 in DNA: TGTGCCACCAGCAGAGCTGGACAGGGCGGGCGCGAGCAGTACTTC. The encoded protein is CATSRAGQGGREQYF.

CDR3 protein: CASSLAGILAAGDTQYF. The CDR3 DNA reads as TGCGCCAGCAGCTTGGCCGGTATCCTAGCGGCGGGGGATACGCAGTATTTT. This rearrangement joins TRBV5-1 to TRBJ2-3; 7 bases are a match to TRBD2. There are 17 residues in the CDR3. Germline CDR1 is SGHRS and CDR2 is YFSETQ. J was trimmed by 6 bases and V by 0 bases; bases with no gene match: 13.

This chain joins TRBV4-1 and TRBJ2-6; possibly TRBD2 for D (5 bases). V dropped 4 bases and J dropped 3 bases, with 7 bases sitting between them. The CDR3 totals 14 residues. Germline V gene lookup returns CDR1 MGHRA and CDR2 YSYEKL. CDR3 sequence: CASSPGYGANVLTF. The DNA for the CDR3 is TGCGCCAGCAGCCCGGGGTATGGGGCCAACGTCCTGACTTTC.

By frequency in the sample, this clone is medium-sized. V usage is TRBV4-2 and J usage is TRBJ1-1, with TRBD1 matching over 8 bases. Germline assignment: CDR1 LGHNA and CDR2 YNFKEQ. V was clipped by 0 bases and J by 4 bases; unmatched bases: 7. CDR3 length equals 16 residues. The chain's CDR3 is CASSQDAGTGSTEAFF. CDR3 DNA sequence: TGTGCCAGCAGCCAAGATGCCGGGACAGGCTCCACTGAAGCTTTCTTT.

The chain uses TRBV5-1 and TRBJ2-5; 10 nucleotides agree with TRBD2. The germline gives CDR1 SGHRS, CDR2 YFSETQ. CDR3 length: 15 amino acids. With 4 bases clipped from V and 5 bases from J, the junction kept 8 bases outside the gene matches. CDR3 nucleotide sequence: TGCGCCAGCAGCATTTCGGGGACTAGCGCGGAGACCCAGTACTTC. Amino acids: CASSISGTSAETQYF.

J is TRBJ2-1 and V is TRBV29-1; TRBD1 aligns across 7 bases. The CDR3 runs 17 residues. Germline CDR1 SQVTM, CDR2 ANQGSEA. V shed 7 bases, J shed 0 bases, and the junction held 15 bases outside the gene matches. CDR3 amino acids: CSAQDRAIRSSYNEQFF. The CDR3 nucleotides read TGCAGCGCCCAAGACAGGGCGATCCGAAGCTCCTACAATGAGCAGTTCTTC.

J is TRBJ2-3 and V is TRBV5-6, with D tentatively TRBD1 (6 bases). The CDR3 totals 17 residues. The ends were cut back, 0 bases at V and 7 bases at J, with 21 bases in the middle. CDR1 and CDR2 from the germline V gene are SGHDT and YYEEEE. The CDR3 sequence is CASSLVPSGTLPYTQYF. The CDR3 nucleotides read TGTGCCAGCAGCTTGGTCCCCTCCGGGACACTTCCGTATACGCAGTATTTT.

The J gene is TRBJ2-7, the V gene TRBV19, with 10 bases that match TRBD1. CDR1 is LNHDA and CDR2 is SQIVND in the germline V gene (reference sequence). The V and J ends lost 5 bases and 2 bases, in that order; junction bases with no gene match: 3. This CDR3 comprises 14 residues. The CDR3 protein is CASSLGQGAYEQYF. In DNA, the CDR3 is TGTGCCAGTAGTTTAGGACAGGGGGCCTACGAGCAGTACTTC.

The chain is built from TRBV6-5 and TRBJ1-3; TRBD1 agrees at 8 bases. Germline-derived CDR1 and CDR2 are MNHEY and SVGAGI. The V and J ends lost 6 bases and 7 bases, in that order; junction bases with no gene match: 8. The CDR3 totals 14 residues. The CDR3 is CASSQGQGGNTIYF. CDR3 sequence (DNA): TGTGCCAGCAGCCAAGGACAGGGTGGGAACACCATATATTTT.

This chain connects TRBV29-1 to TRBJ1-1; D not resolved. CDR3 length: 14 amino acids. Germline loops: CDR1 SQVTM, CDR2 ANQGSEA. Trimming took 8 bases from V and 1 from J, leaving 17 bases between them. The CDR3 here is CSLLREDPNTEAFF. CDR3 coding DNA: TGCAGCCTATTGAGGGAGGACCCGAACACTGAAGCTTTCTTT.

The chain recombines TRBV19 with TRBJ1-4; possibly TRBD1 for D (5 bases). The germline V and J ends were trimmed by 3 bases and 6 bases, with 11 bases remaining between them. The CDR3 is made up of 14 amino acids. Germline V CDR1 and CDR2: LNHDA, SQIVND (reference sequence). As DNA, the CDR3 is TGTGCCAGTAGTATCGGGGGGGATCATGAAAAACTGTTTTTT. Its translation is CASSIGGDHEKLFF.

The chain couples TRBV14 to TRBJ2-7; no definite D call. The germline V gene encodes CDR1 SGHDN and CDR2 FVKESK. The CDR3 covers 13 residues. The germline V and J ends were trimmed by 2 bases and 9 bases, with 14 bases remaining between them. The CDR3 reads CASSQTLRSRQYF. The CDR3, as DNA: TGTGCCAGCAGCCAAACCCTAAGGTCTAGGCAGTACTTC.

This chain uses TRBV6-5 with TRBJ2-7; TRBD2 matches 9 bases. V shed 0 bases and J 2 bases; nucleotides not matched to a gene: 5. Looked up from germline, CDR1 is MNHEY and CDR2 is SVGAGI. The CDR3 has 16 residues. The CDR3 loop reads CASSYSISGSAYEQYF. CDR3 coding DNA: TGTGCCAGCAGTTACTCTATTAGCGGGAGTGCCTACGAGCAGTACTTC.

V and J are TRBV23-1 and TRBJ2-3; TRBD2 agrees at 13 bases. TRBV23-1 is recorded as an ORF, its role being uncertain. The CDR3 spans 19 residues. V trimming: 4 bases; J trimming: 6 bases; junction bases outside the gene matches: 16. CDR3 nucleotide sequence: TGCGCCAGCAGTCCCTGGGGCGTCGGACTAGCGGGAGTCTGGGATACGCAGTATTTT. Residues: CASSPWGVGLAGVWDTQYF.

This clone was seen a single time. The V gene is TRBV7-2, the J gene TRBJ2-7; TRBD2 matches 11 bases. CDR1 is SGHTA and CDR2 is FQGNSA in the germline V gene. CDR3 length equals 15 residues. V lost 5 bases to trimming and J lost 2 bases; unmatched junction nucleotides: 5. The CDR3 protein is CASSVTSGVTYEQYF. The DNA of the CDR3 is TGTGCCAGCAGCGTGACTAGCGGGGTAACCTACGAGCAGTACTTC.

The table lists this clone with many counts. The rearrangement uses TRBV29-1 and TRBJ2-5, with TRBD2 matching 8 bases. After removal of 7 bases from V and 10 bases from J, the junction contained 11 bases not matched to a gene. The CDR3 has 12 residues. Germline CDR1 is SQVTM and CDR2 is ANQGSEA. DNA of the CDR3: TGCAGCGGGGCGGGAGGCCCTTTTGACCAGTACTTC. Protein product: CSGAGGPFDQYF.

The chain carries TRBV2 and TRBJ1-2, with D perhaps TRBD1 (6 bases). V lost 6 bases and J 2 bases, leaving 10 bases between the germline ends. The CDR3 has 13 residues. Per germline, CDR1 SNHLY and CDR2 FYNNEI. The CDR3 here is CASRPDRNYGYTF. As DNA, the CDR3 is TGTGCCAGCAGGCCGGACAGAAACTATGGCTACACCTTC.

The gene calls are TRBV5-7 and TRBJ2-7; 10 bases align to TRBD1. TRBV5-7 has ORF status, its function being uncertain. The CDR3 is 18 residues long. The V segment lost 4 bases and the J segment 6 bases; nucleotides outside the gene matches: 19. The CDR3 DNA follows: TGTGCCAGCAGCCACAGGATTCCAAGGGGACAGGGGTCTGGCGAGCAGTACTTC. Amino acids: CASSHRIPRGQGSGEQYF.

This sequence joins TRBV29-1 and TRBJ1-5, with D possibly being TRBD1 (6 bases). CDR1 is SQVTM, CDR2 ANQGSEA, per germline. Trimming took 4 bases from V and 0 from J, leaving 13 bases between them. This CDR3 is 15 amino acids long. Written as DNA, the CDR3 is TGCAGCGTTGGCTGGGACACCTATAGCAATCAGCCCCAGCATTTT. Its translation is CSVGWDTYSNQPQHF.

In its sample, this clone was seen once. The V gene is TRBV9, the J gene TRBJ2-1, with TRBD2 matching 11 bases. With V trimmed by 4 bases and J by 7 bases, 7 bases remained unmatched. Germline V gene sequence: CDR1 SGDLS, CDR2 YYNGEE. The CDR3 length is 15 residues. DNA of the CDR3: TGTGCCAGCAGCTCCCGACTAGCGGGAAAGAATGAGCAGTTCTTC. It translates to CASSSRLAGKNEQFF.

J is TRBJ2-1 and V is TRBV7-2; 14 bases are a match to TRBD2. V was pared by 7 bases and J by 8 bases, with 13 bases of the junction left unmatched. Germline V gene data show CDR1 as SGHTA and CDR2 as FQGNSA. CDR3 length: 17 residues. The DNA for the CDR3 is TGTGCCAGCACCACCTCCGGGACTAGCGGGAGTCGCCATGAGCAGTTCTTC. Amino acids: CASTTSGTSGSRHEQFF.